The rows below give T cell receptor beta chains drawn from one sample of a study of beta chain features in type 1 diabetes. Generated by immunoSEQ multiplex PCR, the TCRdb table keeps only in-frame clones and is missing some. This sample has 300,000 to 350,000 clones; around 9.7% occur once, and the top ten carry more than 0.8%. The sequencing input was central memory CD4+ T cells from blood. The source of these receptors is a man aged 30 to 39 with type 1 diabetes. Each CDR3 is given with its conserved first and last residue. A D gene is named only where the DNA matches it firmly. Clone size appears in some rows only: once, few, many, or a class for an expanded clone.

J: TRBJ2-5
V: TRBV9
size: NA
D: NA
CDR3: CASTDIRAQYF
DNA: TGTGCCAGCACCGACATAAGGGCCCAGTACTTC

J: TRBJ2-1
V: TRBV18
size: NA
D: TRBD1
CDR3: CASSPATGGVNEQFF
DNA: TGTGCCAGCTCACCTGCGACAGGGGGTGTAAATGAGCAGTTCTTC

J: TRBJ1-2
V: TRBV6-5
size: NA
D: NA
CDR3: CASSYSMGHGDGYTF
DNA: TGTGCCAGCAGTTACTCGATGGGCCACGGAGATGGCTACACCTTC

J: TRBJ1-2
V: TRBV4-1
size: many
D: NA
CDR3: CASSQDQARANYGYTF
DNA: TGCGCCAGCAGCCAAGATCAAGCCAGGGCAAACTATGGCTACACCTTC

J: TRBJ1-2
V: TRBV30
size: many
D: NA
CDR3: CAWSTGPRYGYTF
DNA: TGTGCCTGGAGTACGGGACCACGCTATGGCTACACCTTC

J: TRBJ2-3
V: TRBV6-6
size: few
D: TRBD1
CDR3: CASSSSTGTDTQYF
DNA: TGTGCCAGCAGTTCCTCGACAGGGACAGATACGCAGTATTTT

J: TRBJ1-2
V: TRBV6-5
size: NA
D: NA
CDR3: CASSYSPEYGYTF
DNA: TGTGCCAGCAGTTACTCGCCGGAATATGGCTACACCTTC

J: TRBJ1-1
V: TRBV18
size: few
D: NA
CDR3: CASPQGANTEAFF
DNA: TGTGCCAGCCCGCAGGGCGCGAACACTGAAGCTTTCTTT

J: TRBJ1-1
V: TRBV29-1
size: few
D: NA
CDR3: CSVITSGTEAFF
DNA: TGCAGCGTTATTACCTCCGGGACTGAAGCTTTCTTT

J: TRBJ1-1
V: TRBV6-5
size: few
D: NA
CDR3: CASIRPGRGAEAFF
DNA: TGTGCCAGCATTAGGCCCGGGAGGGGAGCTGAAGCTTTCTTT

J: TRBJ1-2
V: TRBV6-6
size: NA
D: TRBD1
CDR3: CASTYRTGEYGYTF
DNA: TGTGCCAGCACCTATCGGACAGGAGAGTATGGCTACACCTTC

J: TRBJ2-6
V: TRBV6-1
size: few
D: TRBD2
CDR3: CASSVPPGLAGGANVLTF
DNA: TGTGCCAGCAGTGTCCCCCCGGGACTAGCGGGCGGGGCCAACGTCCTGACTTTC

J: TRBJ2-3
V: TRBV7-2
size: few
D: NA
CDR3: CASSDPSGGTQYF
DNA: TGTGCCAGCAGCGACCCGTCCGGGGGTACGCAGTATTTT

J: TRBJ1-1
V: TRBV28
size: NA
D: TRBD1
CDR3: CASSSRQGTGYMNTEAFF
DNA: TGTGCCAGCAGTTCCAGACAAGGGACAGGCTACATGAACACTGAAGCTTTCTTT

J: TRBJ2-7
V: TRBV11-2
size: NA
D: NA
CDR3: CASSLRLNSYEQYF
DNA: TGTGCCAGCAGCCTCCGTCTAAATTCCTACGAGCAGTACTTC

J: TRBJ1-1
V: TRBV7-9
size: NA
D: TRBD1
CDR3: CASNERQGGNTEAFF
DNA: TGTGCCAGCAACGAAAGACAGGGCGGGAACACTGAAGCTTTCTTT

J: TRBJ2-2
V: TRBV28
size: NA
D: NA
CDR3: CASSLGPLGELFF
DNA: TGTGCCAGCAGTTTAGGGCCCCTCGGGGAGCTGTTTTTT

J: TRBJ2-6
V: TRBV6-1
size: NA
D: TRBD1
CDR3: CASSEGTGRHGANVLTF
DNA: TGTGCCAGCAGTGAAGGGACAGGGCGGCACGGGGCCAACGTCCTGACTTTC

J: TRBJ1-4
V: TRBV23-1
size: NA
D: NA
CDR3: CASSQSQSGGNEKLFF
DNA: TGCGCCAGCAGTCAATCACAGTCGGGAGGTAATGAAAAACTGTTTTTT

J: TRBJ2-4
V: TRBV4-3
size: few
D: NA
CDR3: CASSQEGVKNIQYF
DNA: TGCGCCAGCAGCCAAGAAGGGGTCAAAAACATTCAGTACTTC

J: TRBJ1-5
V: TRBV28
size: few
D: NA
CDR3: CASSLGGGNQPQHF
DNA: TGTGCCAGCAGTTTAGGGGGGGGCAATCAGCCCCAGCATTTT

J: TRBJ2-1
V: TRBV9
size: NA
D: NA
CDR3: CASSPNPGASGNEQFF
DNA: TGTGCCAGCAGCCCCAACCCGGGGGCCTCGGGCAATGAGCAGTTCTTC

J: TRBJ1-6
V: TRBV6-5
size: few
D: NA
CDR3: CASRIDSSYNSPLHF
DNA: TGTGCCAGTCGGATAGACAGCTCCTATAATTCACCCCTCCACTTT

J: TRBJ2-3
V: TRBV7-2
size: few
D: NA
CDR3: CASSLAREDTQYF
DNA: TGTGCCAGCAGCTTAGCTAGGGAAGATACGCAGTATTTT

J: TRBJ2-5
V: TRBV30
size: many
D: NA
CDR3: CAWSVQGETQYF
DNA: TGTGCCTGGAGTGTACAGGGTGAGACCCAGTACTTC

J: TRBJ1-1
V: TRBV4-3
size: few
D: NA
CDR3: CASSLGQRNTEAFF
DNA: TGCGCCAGCAGCCTCGGACAGAGGAACACTGAAGCTTTCTTT

J: TRBJ2-7
V: TRBV9
size: few
D: NA
CDR3: CASSVVGDPTYEQYF
DNA: TGTGCCAGCAGCGTAGTAGGGGACCCGACCTACGAGCAGTACTTC

J: TRBJ2-5
V: TRBV2
size: few
D: TRBD2
CDR3: CASTMTSGIQETQYF
DNA: TGTGCCAGCACCATGACTAGCGGAATCCAAGAGACCCAGTACTTC

J: TRBJ1-1
V: TRBV5-4
size: many
D: NA
CDR3: CASSFGGANTEAFF
DNA: TGTGCCAGCAGCTTCGGGGGGGCAAACACTGAAGCTTTCTTT

J: TRBJ1-2
V: TRBV14
size: few
D: TRBD1
CDR3: CASKPPGTGAYGYTF
DNA: TGTGCCAGCAAGCCGCCCGGGACAGGGGCCTATGGCTACACCTTC

J: TRBJ1-2
V: TRBV7-2
size: few
D: NA
CDR3: CASSLGGNYGYTF
DNA: TGTGCCAGCAGCTTAGGGGGTAACTATGGCTACACCTTC

J: TRBJ2-5
V: TRBV7-2
size: NA
D: NA
CDR3: CASSPPRGVVGETQYF
DNA: TGTGCCAGCAGCCCCCCGCGAGGGGTTGTTGGAGAGACCCAGTACTTC

J: TRBJ2-5
V: TRBV7-9
size: NA
D: NA
CDR3: CASSLGGQGQETQYF
DNA: TGTGCCAGCAGCTTAGGTGGTCAGGGACAAGAGACCCAGTACTTC

J: TRBJ1-4
V: TRBV7-2
size: many
D: NA
CDR3: CASSLGGVLGEKLFF
DNA: TGTGCCAGCAGCTTAGGCGGGGTACTAGGTGAAAAACTGTTTTTT

J: TRBJ2-3
V: TRBV23-1
size: few
D: NA
CDR3: CASSQSWNSHF
DNA: TGCGCCAGCAGTCAATCGTGGAATAGCCATTTT

J: TRBJ1-5
V: TRBV6-1
size: NA
D: TRBD1
CDR3: CASRPAETGRQPQHF
DNA: TGTGCCAGCAGACCGGCGGAGACAGGGAGACAGCCCCAGCATTTT

J: TRBJ2-2
V: TRBV2
size: NA
D: NA
CDR3: CASSGVRVHTGELFF
DNA: TGTGCCAGCAGTGGTGTCAGGGTTCACACCGGGGAGCTGTTTTTT

J: TRBJ1-5
V: TRBV15
size: few
D: NA
CDR3: CATSRDGLTSNQPQHF
DNA: TGTGCCACCAGCAGAGATGGACTGACCTCAAATCAGCCCCAGCATTTT

J: TRBJ2-2
V: TRBV5-6
size: many
D: TRBD1
CDR3: CASSSTAGTANTGELFF
DNA: TGTGCCAGCAGCTCAACCGCCGGGACAGCGAACACCGGGGAGCTGTTTTTT

J: TRBJ2-7
V: TRBV11-2
size: few
D: TRBD1
CDR3: CASSWGQGRSDEQYF
DNA: TGTGCCAGCAGCTGGGGACAGGGCAGGTCCGACGAGCAGTACTTC

J: TRBJ2-7
V: TRBV11-2
size: many
D: TRBD2
CDR3: CASSRGGAEQYF
DNA: TGTGCCAGCAGCCGGGGGGGGGCCGAGCAGTACTTC

J: TRBJ1-1
V: TRBV2
size: many
D: NA
CDR3: CASSDGTKTDTEAFF
DNA: TGTGCCAGCAGTGATGGCACGAAGACTGACACTGAAGCTTTCTTT

J: TRBJ2-1
V: TRBV7-2
size: few
D: NA
CDR3: CASSFSRGLYNEQFF
DNA: TGTGCCAGCAGCTTTAGCAGGGGTCTCTACAATGAGCAGTTCTTC

J: TRBJ2-3
V: TRBV7-2
size: once
D: TRBD2
CDR3: CASSLGLAGTDTQYF
DNA: TGTGCCAGCAGCTTAGGACTAGCGGGGACAGATACGCAGTATTTT

J: TRBJ2-1
V: TRBV5-1
size: NA
D: TRBD1
CDR3: CASSLQDRLSDEQFF
DNA: TGCGCCAGCAGCTTGCAGGACAGGCTGAGCGATGAGCAGTTCTTC

J: TRBJ1-6
V: TRBV5-1
size: few
D: NA
CDR3: CASSDGTENSPLHF
DNA: TGCGCCAGCAGCGACGGGACTGAGAATTCACCCCTCCACTTT

J: TRBJ1-6
V: TRBV7-2
size: few
D: NA
CDR3: CASSSPDYNSPLHF
DNA: TGTGCCAGCAGCTCCCCGGACTATAATTCACCCCTCCACTTT

J: TRBJ2-7
V: TRBV7-9
size: few
D: TRBD2
CDR3: CASSAGLALYEQYF
DNA: TGTGCCAGCAGCGCGGGACTAGCATTATACGAGCAGTACTTC

J: TRBJ1-1
V: TRBV5-1
size: NA
D: TRBD1
CDR3: CASSPSGTENTEAFF
DNA: TGCGCCAGCAGCCCCTCCGGGACAGAGAACACTGAAGCTTTCTTT

J: TRBJ2-1
V: TRBV6-6
size: NA
D: NA
CDR3: CASYSGTAYNEQFF
DNA: TGTGCCAGCTATTCCGGGACGGCTTACAATGAGCAGTTCTTC

J: TRBJ1-4
V: TRBV21-1
size: many
D: NA
CDR3: CASSKGSGTELEKLFF
DNA: TGTGCCAGCAGCAAAGGGTCCGGGACAGAGCTTGAAAAACTGTTTTTT

J: TRBJ1-3
V: TRBV4-3
size: NA
D: NA
CDR3: CASSPARAGYSGNTIYF
DNA: TGCGCCAGCAGCCCCGCAAGGGCAGGGTACTCTGGAAACACCATATATTTT

J: TRBJ1-6
V: TRBV27
size: NA
D: NA
CDR3: CASSFPGIGSPLHF
DNA: TGTGCCAGCAGTTTCCCCGGGATTGGTTCACCCCTCCACTTT

J: TRBJ2-7
V: TRBV29-1
size: NA
D: NA
CDR3: CSVEAGSGDEQYF
DNA: TGCAGCGTTGAAGCCGGGTCCGGCGACGAGCAGTACTTC

J: TRBJ2-2
V: TRBV2
size: NA
D: NA
CDR3: CASSLGQYTGELFF
DNA: TGTGCCAGCAGCTTGGGACAATACACCGGGGAGCTGTTTTTT

J: TRBJ2-1
V: TRBV28
size: many
D: TRBD2
CDR3: CASTRGGQGNEQFF
DNA: TGTGCCAGCACCCGGGGGGGGCAGGGTAATGAGCAGTTCTTC

J: TRBJ1-5
V: TRBV14
size: few
D: TRBD1
CDR3: CASSQGQGADQPQHF
DNA: TGTGCCAGCAGCCAGGGACAGGGGGCCGATCAGCCCCAGCATTTT

J: TRBJ2-1
V: TRBV14
size: many
D: TRBD1
CDR3: CASSRQGIVNEQFF
DNA: TGTGCCAGCAGCCGACAGGGGATTGTCAATGAGCAGTTCTTC

J: TRBJ2-3
V: TRBV27
size: NA
D: NA
CDR3: CASSLEPGVADTQYF
DNA: TGTGCCAGCAGTTTAGAGCCAGGGGTCGCAGATACGCAGTATTTT